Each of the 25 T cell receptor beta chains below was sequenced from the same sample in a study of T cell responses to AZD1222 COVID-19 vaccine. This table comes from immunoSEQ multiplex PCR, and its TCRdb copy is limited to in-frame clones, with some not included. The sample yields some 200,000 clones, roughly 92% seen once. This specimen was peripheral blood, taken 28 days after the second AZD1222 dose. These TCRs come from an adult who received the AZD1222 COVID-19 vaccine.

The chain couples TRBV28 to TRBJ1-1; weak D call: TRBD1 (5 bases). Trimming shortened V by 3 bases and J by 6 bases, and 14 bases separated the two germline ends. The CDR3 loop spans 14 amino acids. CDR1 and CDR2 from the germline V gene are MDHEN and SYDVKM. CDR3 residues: CASSFVSGRAEAFF. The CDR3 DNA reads TGTGCCAGCAGTTTTGTGTCAGGGAGGGCTGAAGCTTTCTTT.

CDR3 in DNA: TGCGCCAGCAGCCCGCAGAGACCTAATGAAAAACTGTTTTTT. Translation: CASSPQRPNEKLFF. The genes are TRBV5-1 and TRBJ1-4, with D unclear. This CDR3 contains 14 residues. The germline V gene encodes CDR1 SGHRS and CDR2 YFSETQ. V lost 4 bases and J lost 3, with 10 bases in between.

CDR3 DNA sequence: TGTGCCAGCAGCCCCCCAGTCTCAACTAATGAAAAACTGTTTTTT. Its translation: CASSPPVSTNEKLFF. This sequence joins TRBV5-5 and TRBJ1-4; D unresolved. The CDR3 extends over 15 amino acids. Germline loops: CDR1 SGHKS, CDR2 YYEKEE (reference sequence). Trimming took 4 bases from V and 0 from J, leaving 10 bases between them.

This chain's CDR3 is CASSQTEKLFF. The CDR3 nucleotides read TGTGCCAGCAGCCAAACGGAAAAACTGTTTTTT. V gene TRBV3-1 (or the pseudogene TRBV3-2) combines with J gene TRBJ1-4, with D unclear. The ends were cut back, 2 bases at V and 8 bases at J, with 3 bases in the middle. The germline CDR1 and CDR2 sequences are LGHDT and YNNKEL (reference sequence). This CDR3 is 11 amino acids long.

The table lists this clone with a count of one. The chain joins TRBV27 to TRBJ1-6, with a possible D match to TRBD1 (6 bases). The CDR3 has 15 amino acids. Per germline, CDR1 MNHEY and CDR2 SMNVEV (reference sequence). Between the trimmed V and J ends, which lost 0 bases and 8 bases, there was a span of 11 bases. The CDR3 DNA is TGTGCCAGCAGTTTATCAATAAGGGGGTATTCACCCCTCCACTTT. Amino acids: CASSLSIRGYSPLHF.

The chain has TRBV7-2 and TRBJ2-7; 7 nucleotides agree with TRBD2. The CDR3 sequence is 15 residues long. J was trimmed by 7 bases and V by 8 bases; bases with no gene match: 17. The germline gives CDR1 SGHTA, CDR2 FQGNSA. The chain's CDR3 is CASLDVGGWGGEQYF. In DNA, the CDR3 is TGTGCCAGCCTAGACGTCGGGGGATGGGGAGGGGAGCAGTACTTC.

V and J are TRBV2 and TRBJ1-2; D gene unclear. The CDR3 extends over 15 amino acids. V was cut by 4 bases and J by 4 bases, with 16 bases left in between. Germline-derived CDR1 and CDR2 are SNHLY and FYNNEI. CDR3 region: CASSGVLDGPYGYTF. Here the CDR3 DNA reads TGTGCCAGCAGTGGAGTTCTTGACGGTCCCTATGGCTACACCTTC.

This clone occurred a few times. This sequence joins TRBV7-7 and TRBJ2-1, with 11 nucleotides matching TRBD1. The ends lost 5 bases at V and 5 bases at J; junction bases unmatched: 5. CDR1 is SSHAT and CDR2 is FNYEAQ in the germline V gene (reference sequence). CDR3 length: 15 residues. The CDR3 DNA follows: TGTGCCAGCAGCCCGGGACAGGGGGTCCACAATGAGCAGTTCTTC. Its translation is CASSPGQGVHNEQFF.

CDR3 amino acids: CASSLWLAGATNTGELFF. The DNA of the CDR3 is TGCGCCAGCAGCTTGTGGTTAGCGGGGGCCACCAACACCGGGGAGCTGTTTTTT. The chain uses TRBV5-1 and TRBJ2-2, with TRBD2 matching over 9 bases. Unmatched junction bases numbered 9, after V lost 1 base and J lost 2 bases. This CDR3 is 18 amino acids long. CDR1 and CDR2 (germline): SGHRS, YFSETQ.

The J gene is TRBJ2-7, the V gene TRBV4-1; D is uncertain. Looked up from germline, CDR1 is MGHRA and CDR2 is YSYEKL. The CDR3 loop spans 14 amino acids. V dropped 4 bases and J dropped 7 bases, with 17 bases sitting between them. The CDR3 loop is CASSLRPWLGEQYF. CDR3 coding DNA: TGCGCCAGCAGCCTCCGACCCTGGTTGGGGGAGCAGTACTTC.

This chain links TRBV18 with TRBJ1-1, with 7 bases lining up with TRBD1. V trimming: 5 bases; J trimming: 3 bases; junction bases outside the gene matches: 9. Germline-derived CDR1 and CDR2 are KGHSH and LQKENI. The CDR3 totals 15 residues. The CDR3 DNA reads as TGTGCCAGCTCAAGACAGGGATGGAGGGACACTGAAGCTTTCTTT. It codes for CASSRQGWRDTEAFF.

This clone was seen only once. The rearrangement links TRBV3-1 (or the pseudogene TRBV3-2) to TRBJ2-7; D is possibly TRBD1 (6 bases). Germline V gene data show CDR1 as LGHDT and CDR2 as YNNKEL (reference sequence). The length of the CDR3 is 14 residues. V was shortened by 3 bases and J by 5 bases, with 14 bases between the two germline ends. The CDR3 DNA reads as TGTGCCAGCAGCCACGGACAGAGGAAGAACGAGCAGTACTTC. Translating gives CASSHGQRKNEQYF.

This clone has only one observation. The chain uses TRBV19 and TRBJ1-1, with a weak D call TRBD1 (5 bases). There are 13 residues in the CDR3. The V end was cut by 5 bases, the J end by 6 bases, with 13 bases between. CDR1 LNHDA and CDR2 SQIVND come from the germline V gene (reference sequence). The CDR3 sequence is CASSPIRGAEAFF. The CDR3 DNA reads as TGTGCCAGTAGTCCGATACGAGGGGCTGAAGCTTTCTTT.

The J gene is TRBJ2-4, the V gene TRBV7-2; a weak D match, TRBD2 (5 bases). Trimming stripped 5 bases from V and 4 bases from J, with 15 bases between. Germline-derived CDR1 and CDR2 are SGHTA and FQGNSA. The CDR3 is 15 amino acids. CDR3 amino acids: CASSPVGLPKNIQYF. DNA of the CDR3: TGTGCCAGCAGCCCTGTCGGACTCCCTAAAAACATTCAGTACTTC.

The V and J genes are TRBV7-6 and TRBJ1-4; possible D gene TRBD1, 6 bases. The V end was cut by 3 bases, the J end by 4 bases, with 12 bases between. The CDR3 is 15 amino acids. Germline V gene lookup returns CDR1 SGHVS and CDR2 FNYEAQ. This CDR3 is CASSFRGQINEKLFF. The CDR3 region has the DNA TGTGCCAGCAGCTTTCGAGGACAGATTAATGAAAAACTGTTTTTT.

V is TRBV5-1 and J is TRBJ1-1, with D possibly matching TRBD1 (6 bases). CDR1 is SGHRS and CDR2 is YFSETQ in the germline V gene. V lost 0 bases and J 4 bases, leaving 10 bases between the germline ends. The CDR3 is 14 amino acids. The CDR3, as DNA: TGCGCCAGCAGCTTGGACAGGGTCGGCACTGAAGCTTTCTTT. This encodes CASSLDRVGTEAFF. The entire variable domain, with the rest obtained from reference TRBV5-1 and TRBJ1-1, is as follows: KAGVTQTPRYLIKTRGQQVTLSCSPISGHRSVSWYQQTPGQGLQFLFEYFSETQRNKGNFPGRFSGRQFSNSRSEMNVSTLELGDSALYLCASSLDRVGTEAFFGQGTRLTVV.

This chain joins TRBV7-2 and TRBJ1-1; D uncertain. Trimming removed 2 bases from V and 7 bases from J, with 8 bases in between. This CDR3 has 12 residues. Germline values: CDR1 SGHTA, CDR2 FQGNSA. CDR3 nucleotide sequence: TGTGCCAGCAGCTTAACGGGATTTGAAGCTTTCTTT. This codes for CASSLTGFEAFF.

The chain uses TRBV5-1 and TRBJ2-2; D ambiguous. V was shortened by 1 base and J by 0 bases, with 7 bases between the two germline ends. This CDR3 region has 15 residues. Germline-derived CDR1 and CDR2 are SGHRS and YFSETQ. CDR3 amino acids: CASSLRSPNTGELFF. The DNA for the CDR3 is TGCGCCAGCAGCTTGAGGTCACCGAACACCGGGGAGCTGTTTTTT.

The CDR3 coding sequence is TGTGCCAGCTCACCCCGGGACAGCAGCAATCAGCCCCAGCATTTT. This encodes CASSPRDSSNQPQHF. The chain couples TRBV18 to TRBJ1-5; the match to TRBD1 covers 7 bases. The CDR3 totals 15 residues. Losses at the gene ends were 3 bases for V and 1 base for J; bases not matched to a gene: 3. CDR1 and CDR2 from the germline V gene are KGHSH and LQKENI.

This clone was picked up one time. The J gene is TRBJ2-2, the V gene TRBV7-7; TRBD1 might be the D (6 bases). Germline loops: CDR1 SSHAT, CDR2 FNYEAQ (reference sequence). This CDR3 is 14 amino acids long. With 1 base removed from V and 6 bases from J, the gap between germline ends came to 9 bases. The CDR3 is CASSLEGTSGELFF. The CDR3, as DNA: TGTGCCAGCAGCTTAGAGGGGACATCCGGGGAGCTGTTTTTT.

Here the CDR3 reads CAWVDREGGTEAFF. In DNA form, the CDR3 reads TGTGCCTGGGTCGACAGGGAGGGAGGCACTGAAGCTTTCTTT. The genes are TRBV30 and TRBJ1-1; 7 nucleotides agree with TRBD1. The CDR3 length is 14 residues. V was clipped by 5 bases and J by 4 bases; unmatched bases: 10. The germline gives CDR1 GTSNPN, CDR2 SVGIG (reference sequence). The whole variable domain, filled in from reference TRBV30 and TRBJ1-1, reads SQTIHQWPATLVQPVGSPLSLECTVEGTSNPNLYWYRQAAGRGLQLLFYSVGIGQISSEVPQNLSASRPQDRQFILSSKKLLLSDSGFYLCAWVDREGGTEAFFGQGTRLTVV.

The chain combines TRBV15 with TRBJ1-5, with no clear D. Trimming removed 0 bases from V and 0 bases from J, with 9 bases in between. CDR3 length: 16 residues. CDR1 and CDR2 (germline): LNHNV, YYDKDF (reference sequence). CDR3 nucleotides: TGTGCCACCAGCAGAGATTGGAGTAATAGCAATCAGCCCCAGCATTTT. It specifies CATSRDWSNSNQPQHF.

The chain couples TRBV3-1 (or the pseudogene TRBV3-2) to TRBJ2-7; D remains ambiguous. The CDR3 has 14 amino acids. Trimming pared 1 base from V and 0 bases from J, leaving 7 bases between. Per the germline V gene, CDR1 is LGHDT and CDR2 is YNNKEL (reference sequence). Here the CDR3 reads CASSQAVSSYEQYF. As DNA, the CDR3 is TGTGCCAGCAGCCAAGCAGTCAGCTCCTACGAGCAGTACTTC.

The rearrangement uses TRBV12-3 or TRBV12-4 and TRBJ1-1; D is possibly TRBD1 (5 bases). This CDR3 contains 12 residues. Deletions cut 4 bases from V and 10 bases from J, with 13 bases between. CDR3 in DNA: TGTGCCAGCAGTTCCTTAGGGGATGGAGCTTTCTTT. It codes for CASSSLGDGAFF.

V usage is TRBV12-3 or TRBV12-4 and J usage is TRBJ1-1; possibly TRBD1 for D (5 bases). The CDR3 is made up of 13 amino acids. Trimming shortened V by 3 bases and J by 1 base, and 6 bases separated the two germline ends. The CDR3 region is CASSFGGNTEAFF. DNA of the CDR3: TGTGCCAGCAGTTTCGGGGGGAACACTGAAGCTTTCTTT.